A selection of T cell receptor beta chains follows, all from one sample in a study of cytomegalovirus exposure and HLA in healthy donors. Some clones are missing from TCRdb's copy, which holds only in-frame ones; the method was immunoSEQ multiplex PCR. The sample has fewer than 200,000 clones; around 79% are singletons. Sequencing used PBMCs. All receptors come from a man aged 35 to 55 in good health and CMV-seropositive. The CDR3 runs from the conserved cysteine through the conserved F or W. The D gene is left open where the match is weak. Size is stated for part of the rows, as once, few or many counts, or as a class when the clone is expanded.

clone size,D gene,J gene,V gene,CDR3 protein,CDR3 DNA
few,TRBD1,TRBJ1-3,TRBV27,CASSLGTGPFSGNTIYF,TGTGCCAGCAGTTTGGGGACAGGCCCGTTCTCTGGAAACACCATATATTTT
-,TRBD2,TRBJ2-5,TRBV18,CASSPRGLAGVAGETQYF,TGTGCCAGCTCACCCCGAGGACTAGCGGGAGTTGCCGGGGAGACCCAGTACTTC
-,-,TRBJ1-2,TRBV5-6,CASSSGTFGYTF,TGTGCCAGCAGCTCAGGTACTTTTGGCTACACCTTC
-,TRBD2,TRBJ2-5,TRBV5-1,CASSAGLAELQETQYF,TGCGCCAGCAGCGCGGGACTAGCGGAACTCCAAGAGACCCAGTACTTC
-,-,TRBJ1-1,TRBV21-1,CASSSRDRDTEAFF,TGTGCCAGCAGCAGTCGGGACAGGGACACTGAAGCTTTCTTT
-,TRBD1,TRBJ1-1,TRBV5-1,CASSTNRGSTEAFF,TGCGCCAGCAGCACAAACAGGGGAAGCACTGAAGCTTTCTTT
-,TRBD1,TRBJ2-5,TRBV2,CASSEDRGSRKTQYF,TGTGCCAGCAGTGAAGACAGGGGCTCTCGGAAGACCCAGTACTTC
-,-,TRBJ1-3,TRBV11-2,CASSFSQGGSGNTIYF,TGTGCCAGCAGCTTTTCTCAAGGAGGGTCTGGAAACACCATATATTTT
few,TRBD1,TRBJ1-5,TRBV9,CASSAGQGGQPQHF,TGTGCCAGCAGCGCGGGACAGGGCGGCCAGCCCCAGCATTTT
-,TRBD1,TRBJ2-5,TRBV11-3,CASSPRTGRETQYF,TGTGCCAGCAGCCCCCGGACAGGGCGAGAGACCCAGTACTTC
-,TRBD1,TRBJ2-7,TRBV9,CASSVGGQGAYEQYF,TGTGCCAGCAGCGTAGGAGGACAGGGGGCATACGAGCAGTACTTC
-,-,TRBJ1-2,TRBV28,CASSLHNYGYTF,TGTGCCAGCAGTTTACATAACTATGGCTACACCTTC
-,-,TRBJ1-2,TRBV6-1,CASTNFGNGYTF,TGTGCCAGCACCAACTTCGGGAATGGCTACACCTTC
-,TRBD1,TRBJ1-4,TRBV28,CASSLHRGLSNEKLFF,TGTGCCAGCAGTTTACACAGGGGGCTATCTAATGAAAAACTGTTTTTT
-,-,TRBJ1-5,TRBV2,CASTLSGVLNQPQHF,TGTGCCAGCACCCTGTCCGGGGTTTTGAATCAGCCCCAGCATTTT
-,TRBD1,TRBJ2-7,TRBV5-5,CASSLAPTGNSYEQYF,TGTGCCAGCAGCTTGGCCCCGACAGGGAACTCCTACGAGCAGTACTTC
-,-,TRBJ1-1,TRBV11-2,CASSFYAGPAFF,TGTGCCAGCAGCTTTTACGCGGGGCCAGCTTTCTTT
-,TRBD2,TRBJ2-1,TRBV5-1,CASSLGVAGNNEQFF,TGCGCCAGCAGCTTAGGAGTAGCGGGGAACAATGAGCAGTTCTTC
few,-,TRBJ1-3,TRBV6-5,CASSYSSRSSGNTIYF,TGTGCCAGCAGTTACTCATCGCGGAGCTCTGGAAACACCATATATTTT
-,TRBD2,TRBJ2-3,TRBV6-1,CASSDFSSGTRTDTQYF,TGTGCCAGCAGTGACTTCTCTAGCGGGACACGCACAGATACGCAGTATTTT
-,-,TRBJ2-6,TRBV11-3,CASSFGFTSGANVLTF,TGTGCCAGCAGCTTCGGGTTTACCTCTGGGGCCAACGTCCTGACTTTC
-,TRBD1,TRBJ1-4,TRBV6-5,CASSDGTANEKLFF,TGTGCCAGCAGTGACGGGACAGCTAATGAAAAACTGTTTTTT
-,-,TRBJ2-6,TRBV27,CASTAASTSYSGANVLTF,TGTGCCAGCACGGCGGCGTCTACCTCTTACTCTGGGGCCAACGTCCTGACTTTC
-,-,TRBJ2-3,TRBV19,CASSQGVATDTQYF,TGTGCCAGTAGCCAAGGGGTAGCTACAGATACGCAGTATTTT
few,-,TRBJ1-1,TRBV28,CASIGQLNTEAFF,TGTGCCAGCATAGGACAGTTGAACACTGAAGCTTTCTTT
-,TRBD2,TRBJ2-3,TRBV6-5,CASSYSGLAGVYTQYF,TGTGCCAGCAGTTACTCGGGCCTAGCGGGAGTCTATACGCAGTATTTT
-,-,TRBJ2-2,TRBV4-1,CASTLGPSGNTGELFF,TGCGCCAGCACCCTTGGGCCCAGCGGGAACACCGGGGAGCTGTTTTTT
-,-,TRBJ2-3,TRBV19,CASSRVADTSTDTQYF,TGTGCCAGTAGTAGGGTAGCGGACACTAGCACAGATACGCAGTATTTT
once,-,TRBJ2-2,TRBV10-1,CASSERGYTGELFF,TGCGCCAGCAGTGAAAGGGGTTACACCGGGGAGCTGTTTTTT
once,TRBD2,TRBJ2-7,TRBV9,CASSEGLADSYEQYF,TGTGCCAGCAGCGAGGGACTAGCGGACTCCTACGAGCAGTACTTC
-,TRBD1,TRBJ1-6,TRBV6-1,CASRVPGQSGSPLHF,TGTGCCAGCAGAGTCCCGGGACAGAGTGGTTCACCCCTCCACTTT
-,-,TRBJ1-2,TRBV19,CASSPSIANYGYTF,TGTGCCAGTAGTCCCTCCATAGCTAACTATGGCTACACCTTC
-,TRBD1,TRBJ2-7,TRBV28,CASSSPGTASYEQYF,TGTGCCAGCAGTTCCCCCGGGACAGCATCCTACGAGCAGTACTTC
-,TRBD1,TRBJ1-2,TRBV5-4,CASSWGDSNYGYTF,TGTGCCAGCAGCTGGGGGGACAGTAACTATGGCTACACCTTC
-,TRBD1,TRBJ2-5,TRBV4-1,CASRQSSTDRGLRETQYF,TGCGCCAGCAGGCAGTCCAGCACCGACAGGGGGCTACGAGAGACCCAGTACTTC
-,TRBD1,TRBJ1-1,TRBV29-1,CSVETGGGTEAFF,TGCAGCGTTGAAACAGGGGGAGGCACTGAAGCTTTCTTT
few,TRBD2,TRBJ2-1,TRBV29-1,CSALAAVYNEQFF,TGCAGCGCCCTAGCGGCTGTCTACAATGAGCAGTTCTTC